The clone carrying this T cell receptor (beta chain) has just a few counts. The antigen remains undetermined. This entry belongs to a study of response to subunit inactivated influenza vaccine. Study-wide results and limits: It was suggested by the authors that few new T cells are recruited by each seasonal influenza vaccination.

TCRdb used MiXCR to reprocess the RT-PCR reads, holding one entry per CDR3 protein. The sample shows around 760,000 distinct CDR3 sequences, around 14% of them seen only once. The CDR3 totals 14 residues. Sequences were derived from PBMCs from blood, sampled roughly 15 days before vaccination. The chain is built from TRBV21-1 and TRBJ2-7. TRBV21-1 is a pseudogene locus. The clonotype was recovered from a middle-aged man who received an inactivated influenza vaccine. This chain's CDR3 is CASSKGHTTYEQYF. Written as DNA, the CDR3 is TGTGCCAGCAGCAAAGGCCACACTACCTACGAGCAGTACTTC.